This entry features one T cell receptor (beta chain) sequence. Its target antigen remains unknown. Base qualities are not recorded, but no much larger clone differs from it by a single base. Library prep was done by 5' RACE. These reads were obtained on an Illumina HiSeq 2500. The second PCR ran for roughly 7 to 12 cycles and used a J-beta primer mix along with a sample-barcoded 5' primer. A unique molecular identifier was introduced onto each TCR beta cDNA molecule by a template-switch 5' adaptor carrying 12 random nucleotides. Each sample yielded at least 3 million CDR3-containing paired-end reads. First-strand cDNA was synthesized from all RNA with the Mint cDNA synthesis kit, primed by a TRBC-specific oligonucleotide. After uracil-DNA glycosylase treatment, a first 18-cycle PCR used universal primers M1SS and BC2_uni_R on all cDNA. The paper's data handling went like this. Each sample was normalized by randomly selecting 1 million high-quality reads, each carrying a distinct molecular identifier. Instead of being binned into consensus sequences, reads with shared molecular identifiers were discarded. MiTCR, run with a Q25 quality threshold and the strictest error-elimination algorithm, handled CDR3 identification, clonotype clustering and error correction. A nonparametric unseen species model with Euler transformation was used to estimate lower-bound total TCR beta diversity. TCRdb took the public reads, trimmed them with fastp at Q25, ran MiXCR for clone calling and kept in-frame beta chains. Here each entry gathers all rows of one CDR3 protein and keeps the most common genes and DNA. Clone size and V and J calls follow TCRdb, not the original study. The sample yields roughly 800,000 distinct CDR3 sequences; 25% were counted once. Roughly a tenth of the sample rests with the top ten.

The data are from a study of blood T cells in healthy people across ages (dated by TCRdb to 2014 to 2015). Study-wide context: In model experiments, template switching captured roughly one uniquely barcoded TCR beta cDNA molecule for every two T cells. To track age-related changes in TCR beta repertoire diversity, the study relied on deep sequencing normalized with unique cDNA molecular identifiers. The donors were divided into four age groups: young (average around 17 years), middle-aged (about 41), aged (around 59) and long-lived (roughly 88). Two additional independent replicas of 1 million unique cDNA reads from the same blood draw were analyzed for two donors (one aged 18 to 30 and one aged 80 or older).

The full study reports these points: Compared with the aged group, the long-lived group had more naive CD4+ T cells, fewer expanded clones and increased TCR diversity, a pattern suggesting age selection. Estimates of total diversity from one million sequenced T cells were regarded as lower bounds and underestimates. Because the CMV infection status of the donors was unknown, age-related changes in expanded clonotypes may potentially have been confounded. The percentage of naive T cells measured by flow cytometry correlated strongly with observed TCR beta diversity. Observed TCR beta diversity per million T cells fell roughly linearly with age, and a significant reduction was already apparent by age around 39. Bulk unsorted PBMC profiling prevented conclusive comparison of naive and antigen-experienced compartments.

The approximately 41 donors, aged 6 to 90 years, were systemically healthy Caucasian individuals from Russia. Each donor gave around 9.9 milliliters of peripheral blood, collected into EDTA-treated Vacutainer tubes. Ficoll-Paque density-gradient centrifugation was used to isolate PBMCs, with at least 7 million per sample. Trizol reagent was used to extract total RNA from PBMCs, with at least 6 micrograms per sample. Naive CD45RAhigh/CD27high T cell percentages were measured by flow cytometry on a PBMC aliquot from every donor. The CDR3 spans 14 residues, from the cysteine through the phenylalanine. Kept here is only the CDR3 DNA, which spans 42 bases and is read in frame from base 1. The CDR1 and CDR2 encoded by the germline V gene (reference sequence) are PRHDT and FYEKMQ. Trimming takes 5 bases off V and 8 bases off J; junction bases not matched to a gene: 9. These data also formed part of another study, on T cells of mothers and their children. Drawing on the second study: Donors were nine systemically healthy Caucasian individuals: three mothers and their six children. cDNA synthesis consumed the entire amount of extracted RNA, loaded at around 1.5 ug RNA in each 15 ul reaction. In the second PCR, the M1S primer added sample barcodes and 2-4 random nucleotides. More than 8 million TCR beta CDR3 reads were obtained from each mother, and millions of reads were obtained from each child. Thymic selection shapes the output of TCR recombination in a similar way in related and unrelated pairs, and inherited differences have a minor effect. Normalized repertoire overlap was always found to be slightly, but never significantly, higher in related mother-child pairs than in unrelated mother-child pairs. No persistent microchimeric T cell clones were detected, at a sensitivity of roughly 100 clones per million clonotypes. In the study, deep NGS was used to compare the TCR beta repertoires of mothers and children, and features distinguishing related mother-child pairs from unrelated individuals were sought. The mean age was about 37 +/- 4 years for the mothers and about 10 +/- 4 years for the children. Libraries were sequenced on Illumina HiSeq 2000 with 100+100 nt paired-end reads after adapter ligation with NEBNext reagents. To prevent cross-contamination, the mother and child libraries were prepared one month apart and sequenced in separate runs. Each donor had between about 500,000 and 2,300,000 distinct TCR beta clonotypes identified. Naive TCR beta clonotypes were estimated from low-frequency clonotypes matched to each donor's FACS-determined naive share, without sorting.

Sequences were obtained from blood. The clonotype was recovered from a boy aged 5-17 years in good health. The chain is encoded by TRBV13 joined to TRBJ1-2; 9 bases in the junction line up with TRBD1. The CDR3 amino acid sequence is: CASSQQGTGSGYTF. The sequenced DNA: TGTGCCAGCAGCCAGCAAGGGACAGGGAGCGGCTACACCTTC.